Below, 25 T cell receptor beta chains from the same sample are listed, as sequenced in a study of cytomegalovirus exposure and HLA in healthy donors (dated by TCRdb to between 2016 and 2019). Libraries were made using the immunoSEQ multiplex PCR assay. Not all clones reach the TCRdb copy of this immuneACCESS table, which keeps in-frame sequences only. Checked studies attribute under half of the gap to unresolved V genes and leave the rest unexplained. The sample table contains about 60,000 clones; only one count was recorded for 85% to 95% of them. Around 5.8% of the sample is in the top ten clones. The material sequenced was PBMCs. These receptors all stem from a woman between 18 and 30 years old in good health and CMV-seronegative.

The chain carries TRBV6-5 and TRBJ2-1; 11 nucleotides agree with TRBD2. This CDR3 comprises 14 residues. V lost 6 bases, J lost 8 bases, and 6 bases stayed unmatched. Germline CDR1 MNHEY, CDR2 SVGAGI. The CDR3 DNA reads TGTGCCAGCAGCACGGCGGGACTAGCGGATGAGCAGTTCTTC. Its translation: CASSTAGLADEQFF.

The V call is TRBV6-1, the J call TRBJ2-3; D is unresolved. This CDR3 contains 15 residues. Germline CDR1 MNHNS, CDR2 SASEGT. Trimming left V 3 bases short and J 1 base short, with 11 bases between. CDR3 protein: CASSDEALGTDTQYF. The DNA of the CDR3 is TGTGCCAGCAGTGACGAGGCTTTGGGCACAGATACGCAGTATTTT.

The chain combines TRBV27 with TRBJ2-1, with D hard to call. Germline lookup yields CDR1 MNHEY and CDR2 SMNVEV (reference sequence). The CDR3 has 12 residues. V dropped 2 bases and J dropped 5 bases, with 4 bases sitting between them. As DNA, the CDR3 is TGTGCCAGCAGTTTACCCAACAATGAGCAGTTCTTC. Protein: CASSLPNNEQFF.

The chain recombines TRBV6-5 with TRBJ1-1; 9 nucleotides match TRBD1. CDR1 MNHEY and CDR2 SVGAGI come from the germline V gene. J was trimmed by 10 bases and V by 9 bases; bases with no gene match: 9. This CDR3 has 12 residues. CDR3 DNA: TGTGCCAGTTGGCTTACAGGGGGCCGAGCTTTCTTT. Translation gives CASWLTGGRAFF.

The sample holds one count of this clone. The V and J genes are TRBV19 and TRBJ2-7; D is ambiguous. This CDR3 is 15 amino acids long. Trimming stripped 3 bases from V and 5 bases from J, with 17 bases between. CDR1 is LNHDA and CDR2 is SQIVND in the germline V gene (reference sequence). CDR3 DNA sequence: TGTGCCAGTAGTATGAATCCTGCACTTCGCAACGAGCAGTACTTC. Protein: CASSMNPALRNEQYF.

V and J are TRBV6-5 and TRBJ1-4; D gene uncertain. The germline V gene encodes CDR1 MNHEY and CDR2 SVGAGI. Deletions cut 6 bases from V and 8 bases from J, with 16 bases between. The CDR3 contains 14 residues. CDR3 nucleotides: TGTGCCAGCAGCCTCGTGCAGGTGTCGGAAAAACTGTTTTTT. The encoded protein is CASSLVQVSEKLFF.

This clone was observed a single time. In DNA form, the CDR3 reads TGTGCCAGTAGTACCGGGACAGGTCCTGGAGAGACCCAGTACTTC. This codes for CASSTGTGPGETQYF. The V call is TRBV19, the J call TRBJ2-5; 8 nucleotides align to TRBD1. The germline gives CDR1 LNHDA, CDR2 SQIVND (reference sequence). V lost 4 bases to trimming and J lost 4 bases; unmatched junction nucleotides: 8. The CDR3 is 15 residues long.

V and J are TRBV18 and TRBJ2-1; D gene unclear. Germline CDR1 reads KGHSH; CDR2 reads LQKENI. The CDR3 extends over 13 amino acids. V was pared by 6 bases and J by 8 bases, with 14 bases between. The CDR3 region has the DNA TGTGCCAGCTCCCCCTGGCCCAGTGATGAGCAGTTCTTC. Amino acids: CASSPWPSDEQFF.

The chain carries TRBV5-1 and TRBJ2-3; TRBD2 is a possible D gene (5 bases). The length of the CDR3 is 12 residues. The germline CDR1 and CDR2 sequences are SGHRS and YFSETQ. V was pared by 2 bases and J by 4 bases, with 5 bases between. The CDR3 is CASSLLADTQYF. For the CDR3, the DNA is TGCGCCAGCAGCTTACTAGCAGATACGCAGTATTTT.

The gene calls are TRBV6-5 and TRBJ1-1; 7 nucleotides align to TRBD1. CDR3 length: 15 amino acids. Germline assignment: CDR1 MNHEY and CDR2 SVGAGI. Trimming took 6 bases from V and 3 from J; bases not matched to a gene: 10. In DNA form, the CDR3 reads TGTGCCAGCAGCCCATGGACAGGTCGGGACACTGAAGCTTTCTTT. Translating gives CASSPWTGRDTEAFF.

The rearrangement uses TRBV29-1 and TRBJ1-1, with a tentative D call TRBD1 (6 bases). V shed 6 bases and J shed 5 bases, with 22 bases lying between them. CDR3 size: 15 residues. Germline CDR1 and CDR2: SQVTM and ANQGSEA. CDR3 sequence reads: CSVGGGGRWRTEAFF. Here the CDR3 DNA reads TGCAGCGTCGGAGGGGGGGGGCGGTGGAGAACTGAAGCTTTCTTT.

The V call is TRBV11-2, the J call TRBJ1-5; a weak D match, TRBD1 (6 bases). The CDR3 length is 13 residues. Looked up from germline, CDR1 is SGHAT and CDR2 is FQNNGV. V lost 1 base to trimming and J lost 7 bases, with 8 bases between them. The CDR3 nucleotides are TGTGCCAGCAGCTTAGGGGGGCGACAGCCCCAGCATTTT. Translation: CASSLGGRQPQHF.

This rearrangement joins TRBV4-3 to TRBJ2-5, with D perhaps matching TRBD1 (5 bases). The CDR3 totals 15 residues. With 0 bases removed from V and 1 base from J, the gap between germline ends came to 9 bases. Germline lookup yields CDR1 LGHNA and CDR2 YSLEER. Here the CDR3 DNA reads TGCGCCAGCAGCCAAGAAGGCAGGGCCCAAGAGACCCAGTACTTC. Its translation: CASSQEGRAQETQYF.

This clone was observed once. The chain uses TRBV7-2 and TRBJ2-2; 11 bases map to TRBD2. Germline CDR1 is SGHTA and CDR2 is FQGNSA. V dropped 5 bases and J dropped 5; count of bases not matched to a gene: 1. The CDR3 spans 14 residues. CDR3: CASSTSGGTGELFF. The CDR3 nucleotides are TGTGCCAGCAGCACTAGCGGGGGTACCGGGGAGCTGTTTTTT. Variable domain in full (rest from reference TRBV7-2 and TRBJ2-2): GAGVSQSPSNKVTEKGKDVELRCDPISGHTALYWYRQSLGQGLEFLIYFQGNSAPDKSGLPSDRFSAERTGGSVSTLTIQRTQQEDSAVYLCASSTSGGTGELFFGEGSRLTVL.

This clone appeared a single time. The chain has TRBV2 and TRBJ2-2, with TRBD2 as a possible D gene (5 bases). Germline V gene lookup returns CDR1 SNHLY and CDR2 FYNNEI. The CDR3 consists of 12 residues. V was trimmed by 8 bases and J by 3 bases, leaving 7 bases between them. CDR3 region: CASGLHTGELFF. The CDR3 DNA follows: TGTGCCAGCGGACTGCACACCGGGGAGCTGTTTTTT.

This clone was observed once. V usage is TRBV6-1 and J usage is TRBJ2-7; D not resolved. The CDR3 covers 12 residues. Germline V CDR1 and CDR2: MNHNS, SASEGT. V was shortened by 6 bases and J by 10 bases, with 16 bases between the two germline ends. The CDR3 is CASSPPGVNQYV. The CDR3 DNA is TGTGCCAGCAGCCCTCCTGGTGTCAACCAGTACGTC.

The genes are TRBV4-2 and TRBJ2-1; 9 bases agree with TRBD2. The germline CDR1 and CDR2 sequences are LGHNA and YNFKEQ. V dropped 0 bases and J dropped 4; count of bases not matched to a gene: 4. The CDR3 is 16 amino acids. CDR3 region: CASSQDRAGGYNEQFF. CDR3 nucleotide sequence: TGTGCCAGCAGCCAAGATAGAGCGGGGGGTTACAATGAGCAGTTCTTC.

J is TRBJ2-5 and V is TRBV7-8, with 11 nucleotides matching TRBD2. This CDR3 region has 16 residues. The V and J ends lost 4 bases and 0 bases, in that order; junction bases with no gene match: 4. Per germline, CDR1 SGHVS and CDR2 FQNEAQ. This CDR3 is CASSSWTSGYQETQYF. The CDR3 DNA is TGTGCCAGCAGCTCTTGGACTAGCGGGTACCAAGAGACCCAGTACTTC.

V gene TRBV7-2 combines with J gene TRBJ2-3, with 9 bases fitting TRBD2. Germline trimming cut 5 bases from V and 3 bases from J; bases unmatched to any gene: 12. The CDR3 consists of 17 residues. Germline V gene data show CDR1 as SGHTA and CDR2 as FQGNSA. CDR3: CASSPSRSGGRTDTQYF. Written as DNA, the CDR3 is TGTGCCAGCAGCCCAAGTCGGAGCGGGGGGAGAACAGATACGCAGTATTTT.

V and J are TRBV11-3 and TRBJ2-7; D perhaps matches TRBD1 (6 bases). CDR1 and CDR2 from the germline V gene are SGHNT and YENEEA. Trimming removed 2 bases from V and 1 base from J, with 6 bases in between. CDR3 size: 13 residues. The CDR3 loop is CASSLQGSYEQYF. DNA for the CDR3: TGTGCCAGCAGCTTACAGGGGTCCTACGAGCAGTACTTC.

V and J are TRBV2 and TRBJ2-1; 9 bases line up with TRBD1. V was pared by 4 bases and J by 3 bases, with 4 bases of the junction left unmatched. CDR3 length: 15 residues. The germline gives CDR1 SNHLY, CDR2 FYNNEI. CDR3 sequence (DNA): TGTGCCAGCAGTGCCGGGACAGGGAGCTACAATGAGCAGTTCTTC. The encoded protein is CASSAGTGSYNEQFF. Filled out from reference TRBV2 and TRBJ2-1, the complete variable domain reads EPEVTQTPSHQVTQMGQEVILRCVPISNHLYFYWYRQILGQKVEFLVSFYNNEISEKSEIFDDQFSVERPDGSNFTLKIRSTKLEDSAMYFCASSAGTGSYNEQFFGPGTRLTVL.

This rearrangement joins TRBV4-1 to TRBJ1-2; tentative D call: TRBD1 (5 bases). V lost 5 bases to trimming and J lost 0 bases, with 25 bases between them. CDR1 is MGHRA, CDR2 YSYEKL, per germline. The CDR3 contains 19 residues. CDR3 in amino acids: CASSSQGVGGRTTNYGYTF. The CDR3 coding sequence is TGCGCCAGCAGCAGCCAAGGGGTTGGCGGACGGACGACTAACTATGGCTACACCTTC.

The V call is TRBV6-5, the J call TRBJ1-5; tentative D call: TRBD1 (5 bases). The CDR3 has 14 residues. CDR1 is MNHEY, CDR2 SVGAGI, per germline. Trimming took off 6 bases at V and 4 bases at J, with 13 bases between the two ends. The CDR3 loop reads CASRAGTLNQPQHF. The CDR3 DNA is TGTGCCAGCAGGGCCGGGACTTTAAATCAGCCCCAGCATTTT.

This clone ranks as medium-sized. V usage is TRBV5-1 and J usage is TRBJ2-1, with D perhaps TRBD2 (6 bases). Looked up from germline, CDR1 is SGHRS and CDR2 is YFSETQ. The CDR3 has 17 amino acids. V dropped 2 bases and J dropped 2 bases, with 17 bases sitting between them. CDR3 bases: TGCGCCAGCAGCTTAGGGATAGGACTAACCGCCTACAATGAGCAGTTCTTC. This translates into CASSLGIGLTAYNEQFF.

The V gene is TRBV6-6, the J gene TRBJ2-5; 11 bases line up with TRBD1. The junction had 4 bases not matched to a gene; V was cut back by 2 bases and J by 5 bases. CDR1 and CDR2 from the germline V gene are MNHNY and SVGAGI (reference sequence). This CDR3 region has 15 residues. CDR3 sequence: CASSYGQGAWETQYF. The CDR3 bases are TGTGCCAGCAGTTACGGACAGGGGGCGTGGGAGACCCAGTACTTC.